This T cell receptor (beta chain) derives from a study of blood T cell repertoires in COVID-19. Study in general: There were acute and convalescent COVID-19 samples, and they came from the United States, Italy and Spain.

Original handling: For nucleated cells, counts were estimated from reference gene primer amplification. Data came from immunoSEQ multiplex PCR; TCRdb stores just in-frame clones and leaves some out. The V and J calls and clone size come from that table; D and trimming were worked out from the DNA. The sample holds 65,000 to 70,000 clones, 80% to 90% seen once. The V and J ends lost 7 bases and 0 bases respectively, with 21 bases between them. The length of the CDR3 is 17 residues. Germline V gives CDR1 LNHDA, CDR2 SQIVND (reference sequence). Only a few counts were recorded for this clone. This clonotype was obtained from a woman between 55 and 75 years old with acute or convalescent COVID-19. V gene TRBV19 combines with J gene TRBJ1-2, with D perhaps TRBD1 (6 bases). Sequenced sample: peripheral blood. CDR3 in amino acids: CASTPYRAAIPNYGYTF. In nucleotides, the CDR3 is TGTGCCAGTACTCCTTACAGGGCCGCCATCCCTAACTATGGCTACACCTTC.